A selection of T cell receptor beta chains follows, all from one sample in a study of persistence of HIV-infected CD4 T cells. Libraries were prepared by immunoSEQ multiplex PCR; TCRdb keeps only in-frame clonotypes and omits some of them. This sample has approximately 40,000 clones, with about four fifths found just once. Their antigens are not known. The sample in question was CD4+ T cells sorted from PBMCs after roughly 18-hour stimulation, obtained from a patient who received antiretroviral therapy. These TCRs come from an adult man with HIV who was CMV-seropositive. Each CDR3 is given with its conserved first and last residue. Fields, in order: V gene, clone size, J gene, D gene, CDR3 protein, CDR3 DNA. A D gene is named only where the DNA matches it firmly. Where a row states a size, it is once, few, many or the class of an expanded clone; other rows omit it.

v_gene: TRBV19; abundance: medium-sized; j_gene: TRBJ1-2; d_gene: TRBD1; CDR3aa: CASTRDRGNYGYTF; CDR3nt: TGTGCCAGTACCAGGGACAGGGGAAACTATGGCTACACCTTC
v_gene: TRBV6-5; abundance: once; j_gene: TRBJ2-7; d_gene: TRBD1; CDR3aa: CASRSFRTGKGEQYF; CDR3nt: TGTGCCAGCAGATCCTTTAGGACAGGGAAGGGCGAGCAGTACTTC
v_gene: TRBV7-8; abundance: NA; j_gene: TRBJ1-1; d_gene: NA; CDR3aa: CASSLGGARTEAFF; CDR3nt: TGTGCCAGCAGCTTAGGAGGGGCAAGGACTGAAGCTTTCTTT
v_gene: TRBV11-2; abundance: NA; j_gene: TRBJ2-3; d_gene: NA; CDR3aa: CASSLRGPGAGARTDTQYF; CDR3nt: TGTGCCAGCAGCTTACGGGGGCCTGGGGCGGGGGCCCGCACAGATACGCAGTATTTT
v_gene: TRBV19; abundance: NA; j_gene: TRBJ2-6; d_gene: NA; CDR3aa: CASSMSGWGSGANVLTF; CDR3nt: TGTGCCAGTAGTATGTCCGGATGGGGCTCTGGGGCCAACGTCCTGACTTTC
v_gene: TRBV7-9; abundance: NA; j_gene: TRBJ2-6; d_gene: NA; CDR3aa: CASSYGQFFSGANVLTF; CDR3nt: TGTGCCAGCAGCTACGGACAGTTCTTCTCTGGGGCCAACGTCCTGACTTTC
v_gene: TRBV30; abundance: NA; j_gene: TRBJ2-1; d_gene: TRBD2; CDR3aa: CAWGLGTKWRYNEQFF; CDR3nt: TGTGCCTGGGGGTTGGGGACTAAATGGCGCTACAATGAGCAGTTCTTC
v_gene: TRBV6-1; abundance: NA; j_gene: TRBJ1-4; d_gene: NA; CDR3aa: CASSEAARGYNEKLFF; CDR3nt: TGTGCCAGCAGTGAAGCCGCGAGGGGGTATAATGAAAAACTGTTTTTT
v_gene: TRBV27; abundance: NA; j_gene: TRBJ2-3; d_gene: TRBD2; CDR3aa: CASSSSGNTDTQYF; CDR3nt: TGTGCCAGCAGTTCTAGCGGGAACACAGATACGCAGTATTTT
v_gene: TRBV15; abundance: NA; j_gene: TRBJ1-2; d_gene: NA; CDR3aa: CATSRQAGTNYGYTF; CDR3nt: TGTGCCACCAGCCGTCAGGCTGGGACGAACTATGGCTACACCTTC
v_gene: TRBV7-2; abundance: NA; j_gene: TRBJ1-2; d_gene: NA; CDR3aa: CASSLTGSNYGYTF; CDR3nt: TGTGCCAGCAGCTTAACAGGGTCTAACTATGGCTACACCTTC
v_gene: TRBV6-5; abundance: NA; j_gene: TRBJ2-7; d_gene: NA; CDR3aa: CASSYDSKNYEQYF; CDR3nt: TGTGCCAGCAGTTACGACTCAAAGAACTACGAGCAGTACTTC
v_gene: TRBV28; abundance: few; j_gene: TRBJ1-2; d_gene: NA; CDR3aa: CASIWLGSNYGYTF; CDR3nt: TGTGCCAGCATCTGGCTGGGCTCTAACTATGGCTACACCTTC
v_gene: TRBV3-1/TRBV3-2; abundance: NA; j_gene: TRBJ1-1; d_gene: TRBD1; CDR3aa: CASSRQGGNTEAFF; CDR3nt: TGTGCCAGCAGCCGACAGGGGGGGAACACTGAAGCTTTCTTT
v_gene: TRBV18; abundance: few; j_gene: TRBJ1-4; d_gene: TRBD1; CDR3aa: CASSPDRVNEKLFF; CDR3nt: TGTGCCAGCTCACCGGACAGGGTTAATGAAAAACTGTTTTTT
v_gene: TRBV2; abundance: NA; j_gene: TRBJ1-5; d_gene: NA; CDR3aa: CASSAKGNQPQHF; CDR3nt: TGTGCCAGCAGTGCTAAGGGCAATCAGCCCCAGCATTTT
v_gene: TRBV30; abundance: NA; j_gene: TRBJ1-1; d_gene: TRBD1; CDR3aa: CAWSARQGADTEAFF; CDR3nt: TGTGCCTGGAGTGCTCGACAGGGGGCGGACACTGAAGCTTTCTTT
v_gene: TRBV19; abundance: NA; j_gene: TRBJ2-3; d_gene: TRBD2; CDR3aa: CASRKGLGPSTDTQYF; CDR3nt: TGTGCCAGTCGCAAGGGACTAGGTCCTAGCACAGATACGCAGTATTTT
v_gene: TRBV10-1; abundance: NA; j_gene: TRBJ2-5; d_gene: TRBD1; CDR3aa: CASSEEARGRGTQYF; CDR3nt: TGCGCCAGCAGTGAGGAGGCCAGGGGGCGCGGGACCCAGTACTTC
v_gene: TRBV14; abundance: NA; j_gene: TRBJ1-1; d_gene: TRBD1; CDR3aa: CASREQGKSTEAFF; CDR3nt: TGTGCCAGCAGGGAACAGGGGAAGAGTACTGAAGCTTTCTTT
v_gene: TRBV5-1; abundance: NA; j_gene: TRBJ2-5; d_gene: TRBD1; CDR3aa: CASSPGPGTGEETQYF; CDR3nt: TGCGCCAGCAGCCCGGGACCCGGGACAGGGGAAGAGACCCAGTACTTC
v_gene: TRBV6-5; abundance: NA; j_gene: TRBJ1-5; d_gene: TRBD1; CDR3aa: CASSPTGGRNQPQHF; CDR3nt: TGTGCCAGCAGTCCAACAGGGGGACGGAATCAGCCCCAGCATTTT
v_gene: TRBV7-6; abundance: NA; j_gene: TRBJ1-1; d_gene: NA; CDR3aa: CASSKQSGMNTEAFF; CDR3nt: TGTGCCAGCAGTAAACAGTCGGGCATGAACACTGAAGCTTTCTTT
v_gene: TRBV7-8; abundance: few; j_gene: TRBJ2-3; d_gene: NA; CDR3aa: CASSLLHLSYTQYF; CDR3nt: TGTGCCAGCAGCTTATTGCACCTGTCTTATACGCAGTATTTT
v_gene: TRBV27; abundance: once; j_gene: TRBJ1-1; d_gene: NA; CDR3aa: CASSLSSNYMNTEAFF; CDR3nt: TGTGCCAGCAGTTTATCCTCTAACTACATGAACACTGAAGCTTTCTTT
v_gene: TRBV10-2; abundance: NA; j_gene: TRBJ2-7; d_gene: NA; CDR3aa: CASSVAGYEQYF; CDR3nt: TGCGCCAGCAGTGTGGCGGGCTACGAGCAGTACTTC
v_gene: TRBV10-3; abundance: NA; j_gene: TRBJ2-3; d_gene: NA; CDR3aa: CATLDSRGTDTQYF; CDR3nt: TGTGCCACCCTAGACAGCCGAGGGACAGATACGCAGTATTTT
v_gene: TRBV10-3; abundance: NA; j_gene: TRBJ2-2; d_gene: NA; CDR3aa: CASGGPTGELFF; CDR3nt: TGTGCCAGCGGGGGCCCCACCGGGGAGCTGTTTTTT
v_gene: TRBV7-2; abundance: NA; j_gene: TRBJ1-2; d_gene: NA; CDR3aa: CASSFVTGGYTF; CDR3nt: TGTGCCAGCAGCTTCGTTACAGGTGGCTACACCTTC
v_gene: TRBV5-1; abundance: NA; j_gene: TRBJ2-2; d_gene: NA; CDR3aa: CASKGLERSTGELFF; CDR3nt: TGCGCCAGCAAGGGGTTAGAGCGGAGCACCGGGGAGCTGTTTTTT
v_gene: TRBV27; abundance: NA; j_gene: TRBJ1-5; d_gene: TRBD1; CDR3aa: CASSLWGPQGASSNQPQHF; CDR3nt: TGTGCCAGCAGTTTATGGGGCCCGCAGGGGGCCTCGAGCAATCAGCCCCAGCATTTT
v_gene: TRBV7-9; abundance: NA; j_gene: TRBJ2-1; d_gene: TRBD1; CDR3aa: CASSSGTGYNEQFF; CDR3nt: TGTGCCAGCAGCTCCGGGACAGGGTACAATGAGCAGTTCTTC